These 2 T cell receptor beta chains share one sample of origin, sequenced in a study of glioma-infiltrating T cells. TCR alpha and beta CDR3 regions were amplified from RNA using iRepertoire nested multiplex PCR. TCRdb called the multiplex PCR reads again in MiXCR, with one record for every CDR3 protein. Of fewer than 110,000 distinct CDR3 sequences listed, roughly 30% are singletons. The material sequenced was glioma tissue, nonneoplastic brain tissue, or PBMCs (not recorded which). Source of these receptors: a human donor with low-grade glioma or glioblastoma, undergoing nonglioma brain surgery, or in good health (not recorded which).

This rearrangement joins TRBV18 to TRBJ1-2, with 12 positions matching TRBD1. Germline lookup yields CDR1 KGHSH and CDR2 LQKENI. Unmatched junction bases numbered 3, after V lost 0 bases and J lost 4 bases. The CDR3 is made up of 16 amino acids. The DNA for the CDR3 is TGTGCCAGCTCACCACCCGGGACAGGGGGCTCCTATGGCTACACCTTC. Translated, it gives CASSPPGTGGSYGYTF.

This clonotype was picked up many times. The gene calls are TRBV2 and TRBJ1-4; tentatively, D is TRBD1 (5 bases). V was pared by 1 base and J by 10 bases, with 10 bases between. The CDR3 extends over 13 amino acids. Germline V gene lookup returns CDR1 SNHLY and CDR2 FYNNEI. CDR3 protein: CASSEGGAGKLFF. In DNA form, the CDR3 reads TGTGCCAGCAGTGAAGGCGGGGCAGGAAAACTGTTTTTT. The full variable domain, with the rest looked up from reference TRBV2 and TRBJ1-4, is EPEVTQTPSHQVTQMGQEVILRCVPISNHLYFYWYRQILGQKVEFLVSFYNNEISEKSEIFDDQFSVERPDGSNFTLKIRSTKLEDSAMYFCASSEGGAGKLFFGSGTQLSVL.